A few counts support the clone carrying this TCR beta chain. What it recognizes is unknown. This record comes from a study of T cells after posttransplantation cyclophosphamide. The CDR3 runs to 17 residues. V lost 6 bases and J lost 4; bases outside the gene matches: 9. Per the germline V gene, CDR1 is MNHEY and CDR2 is SMNVEV (reference sequence). Generated by immunoSEQ multiplex PCR, the TCRdb table keeps only in-frame clones and is missing some. The repertoire includes about 5,000 clones, over 70% of them detected once, and roughly 36% sits in the top ten. Study-wide results and limits: Skin or GI-infiltrating T cells shared few TRB sequences with blood.

A marrow graft followed busulfan-fludarabine conditioning, with cyclophosphamide on days +3 and +4. This clonotype originated in a male patient aged 55-69 years who received an allogeneic stem cell transplant from an unrelated donor, was CMV-positive, and had no GVHD. Some of the T cells might come from the graft donor. Sample: PBMCs, taken after allogeneic stem cell transplant with posttransplant cyclophosphamide. This chain connects TRBV27 to TRBJ2-3, with TRBD2 matching over 14 bases. CDR3 bases: TGTGCCAGCAGGAAAATCGGGACTAGCGGGAGTTCAGATACGCAGTATTTT. Its protein product is CASRKIGTSGSSDTQYF.